This T cell receptor (beta chain) came from a study of blood T cell repertoires in COVID-19. Study-level background: The study drew acute and convalescent COVID-19 samples from the United States, Italy and Spain.

Original processing notes: Cell counts per sample came from amplifying reference gene primers. Assay used: immunoSEQ multiplex PCR; TCRdb lists only in-frame clones, some missing. D and trimming were read from the DNA, whereas the V and J calls and clone size are those reported in that table. Among about 130,000 clones, around 87% were seen once, and the ten largest hold roughly 3.6%. The CDR3 is made up of 15 amino acids. V dropped 0 bases and J dropped 4 bases, with 8 bases sitting between them. CDR1 is SGHKS and CDR2 is YYEKEE in the germline V gene (reference sequence). The chain combines TRBV5-5 with TRBJ1-6; D is uncertain. Source material: peripheral blood. The sequence derives from a woman aged 55-75 years with acute or convalescent COVID-19. CDR3 coding DNA: TGTGCCAGCAGCTTGGGTCAGACATATAATTCACCCCTCCACTTT. This encodes CASSLGQTYNSPLHF.